The entry below describes one T cell receptor (beta chain). Here immunoSEQ multiplex PCR was the method, and the copy in TCRdb shows in-frame clones only, minus some. The table includes about 130,000 clones, about 79% detected once. The data belong to a study of blood T cell repertoires in COVID-19. Trimming left V 3 bases short and J 7 bases short, with 16 bases between. The length of the CDR3 is 15 residues. Germline V gives CDR1 SGHDT, CDR2 YYEEEE. The sample consisted of peripheral blood. This chain links TRBV5-6 with TRBJ2-2; the D gene is possibly TRBD2 (7 bases). This sequence originates from a man in his forties with active or convalescent COVID-19. CDR3 in DNA: TGTGCCAGCAGCTATGAGGGGGGGCGAATCGGGGAGCTGTTTTTT. Translated, it gives CASSYEGGRIGELFF.